The T cell receptor beta chain under discussion was sequenced for a study of cytomegalovirus exposure and HLA in healthy donors. CDR3 size: 14 residues. Germline V gene sequence: CDR1 SEHNR, CDR2 FQNEAQ (reference sequence). J gave up 3 bases and V 5 bases, and 3 bases lay outside the gene matches. The primer mix had 60 Vbeta and 13 Jbeta primers. Produced via immunoSEQ multiplex PCR; TCRdb's table is partial and in-frame only. The sample has under 150,000 clones, more than 60% seen once; the top ten hold 9% to 10%. The TCR comes from a man in his forties or fifties in good health and CMV-seropositive. J is TRBJ1-5 and V is TRBV7-9; TRBD1 agrees at 8 bases. The sequenced sample was PBMCs. The CDR3 sequence: CASSETGVNQPQHF. CDR3 nucleotide sequence: TGTGCCAGCAGCGAGACAGGGGTCAATCAGCCCCAGCATTTT.